The clone carrying this T cell receptor beta chain showed up just a few times. Its specificity is not known. This sample was taken from a study of CD8 T cells in ankylosing spondylitis. TCRdb re-called the 5' RACE reads with MiXCR, one entry per CDR3 protein. The data contain 250,000 to 300,000 distinct CDR3 sequences, 20% of them singletons. Study conclusions and caveats: Several of the motif variants were reported before in synovial fluid and blood from reactive arthritis.

Sequencing input: blood, either unsorted or a sorted T cell fraction (not recorded which). The clonotype originates from a male donor with ankylosing spondylitis or in good health (not recorded which).

In nucleotides, the CDR3 is TGTGCCACCGCCCCGGGCGGGAGTAGCACAGATACGCAGTATTTT. Translation gives CATAPGGSSTDTQYF. The chain couples TRBV6-1 to TRBJ2-3, with 7 bases identical to TRBD2. Looked up from germline, CDR1 is MNHNS and CDR2 is SASEGT. This CDR3 contains 15 residues. V lost 10 bases to trimming and J lost 0 bases; unmatched junction nucleotides: 10.